The 18 T cell receptor beta chains reported below all come from one sample, sequenced in a study of patients and donors after allogeneic stem cell transplantation. TCRdb ran MiXCR on the RT-PCR reads and lists one entry per CDR3 protein. The repertoire holds fewer than 25,000 distinct CDR3 sequences, approximately 43% seen once, with approximately 84% in the top ten. The sample taken for sequencing was blood, either unsorted or a sorted T cell fraction (not recorded which). The origin of the receptors is a human donor who was either an allogeneic HSCT recipient or a stem cell or donor lymphocyte infusion donor (not recorded which). It is not recorded whose cells these are; they may come from a transplant donor.

V and J are TRBV9 and TRBJ2-2; D gene unclear. Looked up from germline, CDR1 is SGDLS and CDR2 is YYNGEE. The ends were cut back, 1 base at V and 5 bases at J, with 0 bases in the middle. This CDR3 is 11 amino acids long. In nucleotides, the CDR3 is TGTGCCAGCAGCGTAACCGGGGAGCTGTTTTTT. Amino acid sequence: CASSVTGELFF.

The table lists this clonotype with a count of one. The CDR3: CASSKIRGPRADTQYF. CDR3 nucleotide sequence: TGTGCCAGCAGCAAGATCCGGGGCCCGAGGGCAGATACGCAGTATTTT. This chain joins TRBV21-1 and TRBJ2-3; the DNA was not used to check the table's D call, TRBD2. TRBV21-1 is reported as a pseudogene. CDR3 length: 16 residues.

This rearrangement joins TRBV5-1 to TRBJ1-1, with 8 bases that match TRBD1. V gave up 4 bases and J gave up 0 bases; unmatched junction bases: 8. This CDR3 has 16 residues. Germline CDR1 is SGHRS and CDR2 is YFSETQ. The CDR3 bases are TGCGCCAGCAGCAGATTCCCGACAGGGGTGAACACTGAAGCTTTCTTT. Residues: CASSRFPTGVNTEAFF. Together with reference TRBV5-1 and TRBJ1-1, the CDR3 gives the full variable domain: KAGVTQTPRYLIKTRGQQVTLSCSPISGHRSVSWYQQTPGQGLQFLFEYFSETQRNKGNFPGRFSGRQFSNSRSEMNVSTLELGDSALYLCASSRFPTGVNTEAFFGQGTRLTVV.

This clonotype came up a few times. This rearrangement joins TRBV29-1 to TRBJ1-4; D may be TRBD1 (6 bases). Germline V gene data show CDR1 as SQVTM and CDR2 as ANQGSEA. The CDR3 length is 13 residues. Between the trimmed V and J ends, which lost 4 bases and 5 bases, there was a span of 11 bases. The CDR3 nucleotides read TGCAGCGTTGTGGGCAGGGGAAATGAAAAACTGTTTTTT. It encodes CSVVGRGNEKLFF.

The rearrangement links TRBV12-3 or TRBV12-4 to TRBJ1-3, with a tentative D call TRBD1 (5 bases). The germline V and J ends were trimmed by 1 base and 4 bases, with 11 bases remaining between them. The CDR3 is made up of 15 amino acids. The CDR3 sequence is CASSLERGIGNTIYF. DNA for the CDR3: TGTGCCAGCAGTTTAGAGCGGGGCATCGGAAACACCATATATTTT.

The sample holds a few counts of this clonotype. Germline is not matched at one junction end, which may reflect a read error. The chain uses TRBV3-1 and TRBJ2-5; D gene ambiguous. Germline CDR1 reads LGHDT; CDR2 reads YNNKEL (reference sequence). CDR3 length equals 11 residues. The CDR3 loop is CASSPSFTMHF. The CDR3 bases are TGTGCCAGCAGCCCCTCATTTACTATGCACTTC.

The chain is built from TRBV20-1 and TRBJ2-7; TRBD1 agrees at 8 bases. CDR1 is DFQATT and CDR2 is SNEGSKA in the germline V gene (reference sequence). Unmatched junction bases numbered 4, after V lost 6 bases and J lost 0 bases. This CDR3 contains 13 residues. CDR3 sequence (DNA): TGCAGTGCCCCCGACAGGGGCTCCTACGAGCAGTACTTC. The encoded protein is CSAPDRGSYEQYF.

This clonotype came up a few times. CDR3 nucleotide sequence: TGTGCCAGCAGCTCCATGGGGCAGCACAATCAGCCCCAGCATTTT. As protein: CASSSMGQHNQPQHF. The V gene is TRBV11-2, the J gene TRBJ1-5; a possible D gene is TRBD1 (5 bases). The CDR3 is 15 amino acids. CDR1 SGHAT and CDR2 FQNNGV come from the germline V gene. V was trimmed by 4 bases and J by 3 bases, leaving 13 bases between them.

This sequence joins TRBV10-3 and TRBJ1-1, with 7 bases lining up with TRBD1. There are 13 residues in the CDR3. The germline V gene encodes CDR1 ENHRY and CDR2 SYGVKD. V was pared by 11 bases and J by 0 bases, with 6 bases of the junction left unmatched. Here the CDR3 DNA reads TGTGCCGACAGACAGGGCCTGAACACTGAAGCTTTCTTT. This codes for CADRQGLNTEAFF.

The chain carries TRBV6-5 and TRBJ2-2, with 8 bases aligning to TRBD2. CDR1 and CDR2 from the germline V gene are MNHEY and SVGAGI. The CDR3 loop spans 14 amino acids. Trimming took 6 bases from V and 6 from J; bases not matched to a gene: 6. The CDR3 is CASRLSGAAGELFF. DNA for the CDR3: TGTGCCAGCAGACTTAGCGGGGCCGCCGGGGAGCTGTTTTTT.

This chain joins TRBV5-8 and TRBJ2-3; 7 nucleotides match TRBD2. CDR3 length: 12 residues. Germline CDR1 and CDR2: SGHTS and YDEGEE. The V and J ends lost 4 bases and 10 bases, in that order; junction bases with no gene match: 6. CDR3 DNA sequence: TGTGCCAGCAGCAGGGGACTATATGCGCAGTATTTT. Its translation: CASSRGLYAQYF.

The chain couples TRBV10-3 to TRBJ2-4; TRBD2 matches at 15 bases. This CDR3 is 17 amino acids long. Germline V lookup: CDR1 ENHRY, CDR2 SYGVKD. With V trimmed by 1 base and J by 8 bases, 6 bases remained unmatched. The CDR3 spells CAISEWTGLAGGYIQYF. As DNA, the CDR3 is TGTGCCATCAGTGAGTGGACGGGACTAGCGGGAGGTTACATTCAGTACTTC.

The genes are TRBV12-3 or TRBV12-4 and TRBJ1-1; D possibly corresponds to TRBD1 (6 bases). The CDR3 spans 13 residues. V lost 5 bases and J 1 base, leaving 8 bases between the germline ends. The CDR3 DNA reads as TGTGCCAGCAGTACGACAGGGAACACTGAAGCTTTCTTT. Encoded protein: CASSTTGNTEAFF.

This clonotype has more than one count but fewer than ten. The genes are TRBV9 and TRBJ1-3; TRBD1 aligns across 7 bases. Trimming took 0 bases from V and 0 from J; bases not matched to a gene: 3. Germline-derived CDR1 and CDR2 are SGDLS and YYNGEE. There are 16 residues in the CDR3. The CDR3 loop is CASSVGQGHSGNTIYF. For the CDR3, the DNA is TGTGCCAGCAGCGTAGGACAGGGACACTCTGGAAACACCATATATTTT.

The V and J genes are TRBV9 and TRBJ1-2; D is possibly TRBD1 (6 bases). The CDR3 covers 14 residues. Germline assignment: CDR1 SGDLS and CDR2 YYNGEE. V gave up 5 bases and J gave up 8 bases, with 19 bases separating them. The CDR3 loop reads CASRRGGSLEGYTF. In nucleotides, the CDR3 is TGTGCCAGCAGGAGAGGGGGGTCCCTTGAGGGCTACACCTTC.

CDR3 sequence reads: CASRPSGLLRTQYF. The CDR3 nucleotides are TGTGCCAGCAGGCCGAGCGGGCTCCTGAGGACCCAGTACTTC. The chain joins TRBV6-6 to TRBJ2-5; a weak D match, TRBD2 (6 bases). The CDR3 sequence is 14 residues long. Germline-derived CDR1 and CDR2 are MNHNY and SVGAGI (reference sequence). The V and J ends lost 6 bases and 7 bases respectively, with 18 bases between them.

The chain combines TRBV5-5 with TRBJ2-1, with TRBD2 matching 8 bases. Germline assignment: CDR1 SGHKS and CDR2 YYEKEE (reference sequence). The CDR3 has 15 amino acids. V trimming: 3 bases; J trimming: 2 bases; junction bases outside the gene matches: 4. The CDR3 nucleotides read TGTGCCAGCAGCTCCCTGACTAGCGCCTACAATGAGCAGTTCTTC. This gives the protein CASSSLTSAYNEQFF.

This chain uses TRBV9 with TRBJ1-3, with D uncertain. Germline V CDR1 and CDR2: SGDLS, YYNGEE. This CDR3 has 11 amino acids. Trimming took 0 bases from V and 6 from J, leaving 1 base between them. CDR3 DNA sequence: TGTGCCAGCAGCGTAGAAAACACCATATATTTT. Amino acids: CASSVENTIYF.